The next 11 T cell receptor beta chains were all read from a single sample in a study of blood T cell repertoires in COVID-19. Produced via immunoSEQ multiplex PCR; TCRdb's table is partial and in-frame only. The sample lists about 28,000 clones; around three quarters were seen once. Input material: peripheral blood. The receptor source for this set is a man between 65 and 85 years old with acute or convalescent COVID-19.

The V call is TRBV7-9, the J call TRBJ2-2; no definite D call. Germline V CDR1 and CDR2: SEHNR, FQNEAQ (reference sequence). V was trimmed by 3 bases and J by 7 bases, leaving 6 bases between them. The CDR3 runs 12 residues. DNA of the CDR3: TGTGCCAGCAGCTTTTACGGCGGGGAGCTGTTTTTT. It codes for CASSFYGGELFF.

This chain joins TRBV3-1 (or the pseudogene TRBV3-2) and TRBJ2-1; TRBD2 matches at 11 bases. The CDR3 is 16 residues long. The germline V gene has CDR1 LGHDT and CDR2 YNNKEL (reference sequence). V shed 2 bases, J shed 7 bases, and the junction held 7 bases outside the gene matches. The CDR3 DNA follows: TGTGCCAGCAGCCAAAGTCTAGCGGGAGGCCAAAATGAGCAGTTCTTC. Translating it yields CASSQSLAGGQNEQFF.

The rearrangement uses TRBV2 and TRBJ2-1; D is ambiguous. The germline V and J ends were trimmed by 6 bases and 10 bases, with 13 bases remaining between them. The CDR3 length is 12 residues. Germline CDR1 SNHLY, CDR2 FYNNEI. Here the CDR3 reads CASRPNGPEQFF. DNA of the CDR3: TGTGCCAGCAGGCCTAATGGGCCGGAGCAGTTCTTC.

A single count supports this clone. The chain recombines TRBV27 with TRBJ2-2; D not certain. This CDR3 is 11 amino acids long. Germline assignment: CDR1 MNHEY and CDR2 SMNVEV (reference sequence). V lost 5 bases to trimming and J lost 5 bases, with 3 bases between them. The CDR3 reads CASSQTGELFF. CDR3 in DNA: TGTGCCAGCAGTCAAACCGGGGAGCTGTTTTTT.

This chain joins TRBV7-2 and TRBJ2-3; TRBD2 matches 7 bases. With 5 bases clipped from V and 4 bases from J, the junction kept 18 bases outside the gene matches. Germline V gives CDR1 SGHTA, CDR2 FQGNSA. The CDR3 is 18 amino acids. CDR3 nucleotides: TGTGCCAGCAGCCTAGACGGCGGGGGTGGCGGGAAGGCAGATACGCAGTATTTT. This sequence encodes CASSLDGGGGGKADTQYF.

V gene TRBV7-8 combines with J gene TRBJ2-5, with 8 bases matching TRBD2. Trimming took 5 bases from V and 5 from J; bases not matched to a gene: 16. The germline CDR1 and CDR2 sequences are SGHVS and FQNEAQ. The length of the CDR3 is 17 residues. CDR3 amino acids: CASSPIVLSGSEETQYF. The CDR3 region has the DNA TGTGCCAGCAGCCCAATAGTCCTGAGCGGGAGCGAGGAGACCCAGTACTTC.

The V call is TRBV7-8, the J call TRBJ2-7, with 10 bases identical to TRBD1. This CDR3 has 16 amino acids. V shed 5 bases, J shed 7 bases, and the junction held 14 bases outside the gene matches. Germline V gene data show CDR1 as SGHVS and CDR2 as FQNEAQ. The CDR3 DNA sequence: TGTGCCAGCAGCGGACTAGGGACAGGGGTGCTGTCGGAGCAGTACTTC. Protein sequence: CASSGLGTGVLSEQYF.

The chain has TRBV27 and TRBJ2-7; D gene unclear. The germline gives CDR1 MNHEY, CDR2 SMNVEV (reference sequence). Trimming pared 5 bases from V and 1 base from J, leaving 12 bases between. The CDR3 is made up of 14 amino acids. Here the CDR3 reads CASSSYRKSYEQYF. The CDR3 nucleotides read TGTGCCAGCAGTAGCTACCGCAAATCCTACGAGCAGTACTTC.

This chain joins TRBV2 and TRBJ2-1, with 9 positions matching TRBD1. The J segment lost 5 bases and the V segment lost 11 bases, leaving 19 bases of the junction unmatched. The CDR3 runs to 17 residues. Germline CDR1 is SNHLY and CDR2 is FYNNEI. This chain's CDR3 is CASLNRLPGQGDNEQFF. The CDR3, as DNA: TGTGCCTCCTTAAATCGGTTACCGGGACAGGGCGACAATGAGCAGTTCTTC.

This clone was recorded only once. The V and J genes are TRBV7-8 and TRBJ2-4; 9 bases are shared with TRBD1. V lost 5 bases and J lost 8; bases outside the gene matches: 10. Germline V lookup: CDR1 SGHVS, CDR2 FQNEAQ. The CDR3 runs 15 residues. The CDR3 DNA follows: TGTGCCAGCAGCAGAAGGACAGGGGCTTTGGACATTCAGTACTTC. Protein: CASSRRTGALDIQYF. Combining the CDR3 with reference TRBV7-8 and TRBJ2-4 gives the whole variable domain GAGVSQSPRYKVAKRGQDVALRCDPISGHVSLFWYQQALGQGPEFLTYFQNEAQLDKSGLPSDRFFAERPEGSVSTLKIQRTQQEDSAVYLCASSRRTGALDIQYFGAGTRLSVL.

The V gene is TRBV18, the J gene TRBJ1-1, with D unresolved. The germline CDR1 and CDR2 sequences are KGHSH and LQKENI. V was trimmed by 3 bases and J by 7 bases, leaving 15 bases between them. The CDR3 sequence is 14 residues long. CDR3 residues: CASSPPGSKDEAFF. In nucleotides, the CDR3 is TGTGCCAGCTCACCCCCCGGGAGTAAGGATGAAGCTTTCTTT.